Each of the 25 T cell receptor beta chains below was sequenced from the same sample in a study of breast tumors, draining lymph nodes, adjacent tissues. Axillary draining lymph nodes of breast cancer patients supplied the node samples. Using its own MiXCR run on the multiplex PCR reads, TCRdb lists one record per CDR3 protein. The repertoire holds about 200,000 distinct CDR3 sequences, with roughly 31% as singletons. The sample comprised axillary lymph node tissue. These receptors were taken from a female donor with breast cancer. Some clones in this sample may be carry-over from other donors' samples.

A word on this clonotype: The junction shows a germline mismatch at one end, possibly a read error. The chain is built from TRBV7-8 and TRBJ1-3; TRBD1 aligns across 7 bases. This CDR3 spans 14 amino acids. Germline CDR1 is SGHVS and CDR2 is FQNEAQ. The CDR3 loop is CASSSDRTGNTIYF. CDR3 coding DNA: TGTGCCAGCAGCTCGGACAGGACTGGAAACACCATATATTTC.

In its sample, this clonotype was seen many times. The rearrangement joins TRBV5-1 to TRBJ2-3; no reliable D call. The germline V gene encodes CDR1 SGHRS and CDR2 YFSETQ. V was clipped by 3 bases and J by 2 bases, with 10 bases between them. This CDR3 is 14 amino acids long. The CDR3 DNA sequence: TGCGCCAGCAGCTCCCCGACACCCACAGATACGCAGTATTTT. It codes for CASSSPTPTDTQYF.

This clonotype has a count of ten or more. This chain connects TRBV20-1 to TRBJ2-3; 7 nucleotides align to TRBD2. V was clipped by 1 base and J by 0 bases; unmatched bases: 7. Germline values: CDR1 DFQATT, CDR2 SNEGSKA (reference sequence). This CDR3 is built from 16 residues. The CDR3 is CSARAASGHSTDTQYF. Here the CDR3 DNA reads TGCAGTGCTAGAGCGGCTAGCGGACATAGCACAGATACGCAGTATTTT.

The V call is TRBV12-3 or TRBV12-4, the J call TRBJ1-2; the D gene is possibly TRBD1 (5 bases). The CDR3 totals 15 residues. V was shortened by 6 bases and J by 3 bases, with 17 bases between the two germline ends. The CDR3 loop reads CASSHGAARHYGYTF. The CDR3 nucleotides read TGTGCCAGCAGCCACGGGGCCGCGAGGCACTATGGCTACACCTTC.

With respect to this clonotype: Sequence at one end of the junction differs from germline and may be a read error. The rearrangement uses TRBV12-3 or TRBV12-4 and TRBJ1-6; 7 nucleotides match TRBD1. This CDR3 has 17 residues. The CDR3 region has the DNA TGTGCCGGCAGTTTAGAATTAAACAGGGGTTTTAATTCACCCCTCCACTTT. This gives the protein CAGSLELNRGFNSPLHF.

As regards this clonotype: The conserved phenylalanine or tryptophan is not found at the CDR3 terminus, so this likely reflects a read error. The chain uses TRBV2 and TRBJ1-5, with D perhaps matching TRBD1 (5 bases). The CDR3 is 16 residues long. Trimming shortened V by 4 bases and J by 1 base, and 14 bases separated the two germline ends. From germline, CDR1 is SNHLY and CDR2 FYNNEI. The CDR3 DNA reads TGTGCCAGCAGTGTGGGGGGTGAAGGAAGCAATCAGCCCCAGCATCTT. Protein: CASSVGGEGSNQPQHL.

This clonotype appeared many times. The gene calls are TRBV6-1 and TRBJ2-5; possibly TRBD2 for D (6 bases). Germline V CDR1 and CDR2: MNHNS, SASEGT. The CDR3 length is 13 residues. Trimming removed 4 bases from V and 5 bases from J, with 11 bases in between. The CDR3 DNA reads TGTGCCAGCAGTGCAGGAGGGTCGGAGACCCAGTACTTC. This encodes CASSAGGSETQYF.

In this sample, this clonotype turned up a few times. This may be a read error, as it is one base from a much larger clone. The J gene is TRBJ2-5, the V gene TRBV7-3; possibly TRBD1 for D (6 bases). This CDR3 comprises 15 residues. Germline V gene data show CDR1 as SGHTA and CDR2 as FQGTGA. The CDR3 sequence: CASSLGTLGQETQHF. The CDR3 bases are TGTGCCAGCAGCCTCGGGACATTGGGACAAGAGACCCAGCACTTC.

Comments on this clonotype: A junction boundary mismatches the germline segment, possibly from a read error. The J gene is TRBJ1-2, the V gene TRBV7-9, with 12 bases identical to TRBD1. In germline, CDR1 is SEHNR, CDR2 FQNEAQ (reference sequence). CDR3 size: 15 residues. Here the CDR3 reads CASSLAGTGGYGYAF. CDR3 coding DNA: TGTGCCAGCAGCTTAGCCGGGACAGGGGGCTATGGCTACGCCTTC.

This clonotype has at least ten counts. The V call is TRBV4-1, the J call TRBJ2-5, with D perhaps matching TRBD1 (5 bases). The CDR3 covers 14 residues. V lost 3 bases and J lost 5, with 13 bases in between. Germline V lookup: CDR1 MGHRA, CDR2 YSYEKL. The CDR3 here is CASSHSRPGETQYF. CDR3 DNA: TGCGCCAGCAGCCACTCTAGACCAGGGGAGACCCAGTACTTC.

This sequence joins TRBV6-2 or TRBV6-3 and TRBJ1-4; 9 nucleotides agree with TRBD1. In germline, CDR1 is MNHEY, CDR2 SVGEGT. This CDR3 spans 15 amino acids. V lost 4 bases and J lost 8; bases outside the gene matches: 8. The CDR3 bases are TGTGCCAGCAGTTGGGGACAGGGAGCGGCAGAAAAACTGTTTTTT. Translated, it gives CASSWGQGAAEKLFF.

On this clonotype itself: This is likely a read error, given that the CDR3 carries no conserved phenylalanine or tryptophan at its end. The DNA is left out, because the CDR3 cannot be placed on it with certainty; the CDR3 is given as TCRdb lists it. The chain combines TRBV2 with TRBJ1-4. Germline CDR1 is SNHLY and CDR2 is FYNNEI. The CDR3 has 9 residues if both end residues are counted. The chain's CDR3 is CASSDVGVL.

Ten or more counts support this clonotype. CDR3 sequence: CASSCLTKPKETQYF. The CDR3 DNA sequence: TGTGCCAGTAGTTGTTTGACAAAACCTAAAGAGACCCAGTACTTC. This chain links TRBV19 with TRBJ2-5; no reliable D call. Trimming took off 5 bases at V and 3 bases at J, with 16 bases between the two ends. The CDR3 has 15 residues. CDR1 is LNHDA, CDR2 SQIVND, per germline (reference sequence).

The chain uses TRBV4-2 and TRBJ2-2, with 10 nucleotides matching TRBD2. Germline lookup yields CDR1 LGHNA and CDR2 YNFKEQ. The CDR3 runs 16 residues. V lost 4 bases to trimming and J lost 9 bases; unmatched junction nucleotides: 11. This chain's CDR3 is CASSPASSGRRRELFF. The DNA for the CDR3 is TGTGCCAGCAGCCCCGCATCTAGCGGGAGACGCCGGGAGCTGTTTTTT.

This clonotype was seen repeatedly, ten times or more. The CDR3 loop reads CASSYVMASVYEQYF. In DNA, the CDR3 is TGTGCCAGCAGCTATGTTATGGCTAGCGTGTACGAGCAGTACTTC. The V gene is TRBV11-2, the J gene TRBJ2-7; weak D call: TRBD2 (6 bases). Trimming shortened V by 4 bases and J by 4 bases, and 17 bases separated the two germline ends. Germline V gene data show CDR1 as SGHAT and CDR2 as FQNNGV. CDR3 length: 15 residues.

The table lists this clonotype with many counts. This chain joins TRBV20-1 and TRBJ2-1; 8 bases are a match to TRBD2. There are 16 residues in the CDR3. V was clipped by 0 bases and J by 7 bases; unmatched bases: 11. Germline V gene data show CDR1 as DFQATT and CDR2 as SNEGSKA (reference sequence). CDR3 in amino acids: CSARDPKRGGPNEQFF. The CDR3, as DNA: TGCAGTGCTAGAGATCCCAAACGGGGGGGACCGAATGAGCAGTTCTTC.

The sample holds many counts of this clonotype. V usage is TRBV6-5 and J usage is TRBJ2-3; maybe TRBD1 (5 bases). Germline V CDR1 and CDR2: MNHEY, SVGAGI. Trimming stripped 2 bases from V and 11 bases from J, with 11 bases between. The CDR3 loop spans 12 amino acids. CDR3 in amino acids: CASSYGQGRQYF. DNA of the CDR3: TGTGCCAGCAGTTACGGCCAGGGAAGGCAGTATTTT.

Ten or more counts support this clonotype. The genes are TRBV6-4 and TRBJ2-7; D unresolved. CDR3 length equals 14 residues. Trimming left V 6 bases short and J 3 bases short, with 15 bases between. The germline CDR1 and CDR2 sequences are MRHNA and SNTAGT. CDR3 protein: CASRPPRKHYEQYF. The CDR3 nucleotides read TGTGCCAGCAGGCCCCCCCGGAAGCACTACGAGCAGTACTTC.

About this clonotype itself: Lacking the conserved final phenylalanine or tryptophan, this CDR3 likely reflects a read error. The DNA is left out, because the CDR3 cannot be placed on it with certainty; the CDR3 is given as TCRdb lists it. The V and J genes are TRBV2 and TRBJ2-5; the DNA was not compared with TRBD1, the D call given in the table. The CDR3 contains 15 residues when both ends are counted. Germline V gene lookup returns CDR1 SNHLY and CDR2 FYNNEI. CDR3 amino acids: CASSEGFRGGYTFGS.

A note on this clonotype: The junction does not match germline at one end; this may be a read error. The chain carries TRBV20-1 and TRBJ1-1; D is unresolved. Germline V gene data show CDR1 as DFQATT and CDR2 as SNEGSKA (reference sequence). The CDR3 runs to 14 residues. CDR3 nucleotides: TGCAGTGCTAGAGAGCCGGGCATGAACACTGGAGCTTTCTTT. Amino acids: CSAREPGMNTGAFF.

J is TRBJ2-5 and V is TRBV20-1, with D perhaps TRBD1 (7 bases). Deletions cut 1 base from V and 4 bases from J, with 16 bases between. The length of the CDR3 is 15 residues. Germline-derived CDR1 and CDR2 are DFQATT and SNEGSKA (reference sequence). The CDR3 region has the DNA TGCAGTGCTAGAGTCCAGGGGGGCCGGAGAGAGACCCAGTACTTC. This encodes CSARVQGGRRETQYF.

As concerns this clonotype: One end of the junction does not line up with germline, which may come from a read error. The CDR3, as DNA: TGCAGTGCTAGAGCAGACAGGGGACAACGTGGCCACACCTTC. Encoded protein: CSARADRGQRGHTF. V gene TRBV20-1 combines with J gene TRBJ1-2; 8 nucleotides line up with TRBD1. CDR1 is DFQATT and CDR2 is SNEGSKA in the germline V gene (reference sequence). The CDR3 consists of 14 residues.

This clonotype was seen repeatedly, ten times or more. The chain employs TRBV7-2 and TRBJ2-7; tentative D call: TRBD2 (5 bases). CDR3 length equals 12 residues. Trimming removed 5 bases at V and 8 bases at J, with 13 bases between. The germline V gene has CDR1 SGHTA and CDR2 FQGNSA. In nucleotides, the CDR3 is TGTGCCAGCAGCCCCCAAGGAGGACAGCAGTACTTC. Its protein product is CASSPQGGQQYF.

This clonotype was seen many times. The rearrangement links TRBV7-2 to TRBJ2-7; 12 nucleotides align to TRBD2. The CDR3 consists of 14 residues. Unmatched junction bases numbered 1, after V lost 3 bases and J lost 4 bases. Germline V CDR1 and CDR2: SGHTA, FQGNSA. CDR3 in DNA: TGTGCCAGCAGCTTGACTAGCGGGGGTTACGAGCAGTACTTC. Encoded protein: CASSLTSGGYEQYF.

This clonotype was detected ten times or more. The rearrangement uses TRBV18 and TRBJ1-5; TRBD1 aligns across 7 bases. Germline V lookup: CDR1 KGHSH, CDR2 LQKENI. The CDR3 runs to 14 residues. Losses at the gene ends were 6 bases for V and 4 bases for J; bases not matched to a gene: 6. The CDR3 DNA follows: TGTGCCAGCTCGCAGGGACAGACGAATCAGCCCCAGCATTTT. It encodes CASSQGQTNQPQHF.